Listed below are T cell receptor beta chains from one sample, sequenced in a study of blood T cell repertoires in COVID-19. Clones were read by immunoSEQ multiplex PCR, and TCRdb kept only the in-frame ones, dropping some. The data show about 220,000 clones, roughly 85% seen once. The specimen was PBMCs or T cells enriched from blood (not recorded which). These receptors were collected from a woman aged 50 to 60 who had been exposed to COVID-19. Each CDR3 is given with its conserved first and last residue. The order of the fields is V gene, J gene, clone size, D gene, CDR3 DNA, CDR3 protein. A D gene is named only where the DNA matches it firmly. For some rows the clone size is stated as once, few or many, or as a class when expanded; others skip it.

TRBV7-7,TRBJ2-7,few,NA,TGTGCCAGCACCGGGGGGGAGGGACAGAGCTCCTACGAGCAGTACTTC,CASTGGEGQSSYEQYF
TRBV13,TRBJ1-2,NA,NA,TGTGCCAGCAGCTTAAGGTTAGCGGGGGCGCGTTATGGCTACACCTTC,CASSLRLAGARYGYTF
TRBV10-3,TRBJ2-7,NA,TRBD1,TGTGCCATCAGTGAGTCGCACGGACAGGGGCCCTACGAGCAGTACTTC,CAISESHGQGPYEQYF
TRBV4-2,TRBJ2-2,once,TRBD1,TGTGCCAGCAGCCCGGGACAGGAAAACACCGGGGAGCTGTTTTTT,CASSPGQENTGELFF
TRBV5-1,TRBJ2-2,NA,NA,TGCGCCAGCAGCTTGAACCAGGGTACCGGGGAGCTGTTTTTT,CASSLNQGTGELFF
TRBV19,TRBJ1-5,NA,NA,TGTGCCAGTAGTATCGGCGGAGGGGTATTACAGCCCCAGCATTTT,CASSIGGGVLQPQHF
TRBV27,TRBJ2-7,NA,TRBD1,TGTGCCAGCAGTTTGGCGGGACAGGGAGCCTACGAGCAGTACTTC,CASSLAGQGAYEQYF
TRBV5-8,TRBJ1-2,NA,NA,TGTGCCAGCAGTTTGACTCAGGGTCCAGGCACTGGCTACACCTTC,CASSLTQGPGTGYTF
TRBV14,TRBJ2-7,once,TRBD2,TGTGCCAGCAGCCCATCTATAATAGCGGGGGTCTCCTACGAGCAGTACTTC,CASSPSIIAGVSYEQYF
TRBV2,TRBJ1-2,NA,NA,TGTGCCAGCACCTTAACAGAAAACTATGGCTACACCTTC,CASTLTENYGYTF
TRBV7-8,TRBJ2-5,NA,TRBD2,TGTGCCAGCAGCTTAGGGACTAGCGGGGACCAAGAGACCCAGTACTTC,CASSLGTSGDQETQYF
TRBV3-1/TRBV3-2,TRBJ2-6,NA,NA,TGTGCCAGCAGCCCGCATCCACAGAGCTCTGGGGCCAACGTCCTGACTTTC,CASSPHPQSSGANVLTF
TRBV7-9,TRBJ2-5,NA,TRBD2,TGTGCCAGCAGTCGAGGACTAGCGGGGGGACAAGAGACCCAGTACTTC,CASSRGLAGGQETQYF
TRBV11-2,TRBJ2-7,NA,NA,TGTGCCAGCAGCACCACGATAGAGTTCTACGAGCAGTACTTC,CASSTTIEFYEQYF
TRBV7-9,TRBJ2-5,NA,NA,TGTGCCAGCAGCTTAGAGGTGGGGGCAGACCAAGAGACCCAGTACTTC,CASSLEVGADQETQYF
TRBV18,TRBJ1-2,NA,TRBD1,TGTGCCAGCTCACCACGACAGGGAGGTGGGACGGAAGGCTACACCTTC,CASSPRQGGGTEGYTF
TRBV19,TRBJ1-2,NA,TRBD1,TGTGCCAGTAGTATGGGGACAGGGGAAGGCTACACCTTC,CASSMGTGEGYTF
TRBV29-1,TRBJ1-2,NA,TRBD1,TGCAGCGTTTCTTCTCAGGGGGCAGCGGGTGGCTACACCTTC,CSVSSQGAAGGYTF
TRBV5-1,TRBJ2-1,NA,TRBD1,TGCGCCAGCAGCCCCATGGGACAGGGTTCCTACAATGAGCAGTTCTTC,CASSPMGQGSYNEQFF
TRBV5-6,TRBJ2-3,NA,NA,TGTGCCAGCAGCTTGGAGGGGTACGGGACAGATACGCAGTATTTT,CASSLEGYGTDTQYF
TRBV27,TRBJ1-2,NA,TRBD1,TGTGCCAGCAGTCTACAGGGGACCTATGGCTACACCTTC,CASSLQGTYGYTF
TRBV2,TRBJ1-6,NA,NA,TGTGCCAGCAGTGTAGAGAATTCACCCCTCCACTTT,CASSVENSPLHF
TRBV6-5,TRBJ2-1,NA,NA,TGTGCCAGCAGATTAGGGACAGAGCAGTTCTTC,CASRLGTEQFF
TRBV28,TRBJ2-1,NA,TRBD2,TGTGCCAGCTATACGATTCAGGGGACCCGACTAGCGGGGGGAAGCGAGCAGTTCTTC,CASYTIQGTRLAGGSEQFF
TRBV7-9,TRBJ2-7,NA,NA,TGTGCCAGCAGCTCTGACGGTGAGGGCTACGAGCAGTACTTC,CASSSDGEGYEQYF
TRBV6-5,TRBJ1-5,NA,TRBD1,TGTGCCAGCAGTAGACAGGGAGATCAGCCCCAGCATTTT,CASSRQGDQPQHF
TRBV5-8,TRBJ2-7,NA,NA,TGTGCCAGCAGCTTCAGGGTCTACGAGCAGTACTTC,CASSFRVYEQYF
TRBV5-1,TRBJ2-1,NA,NA,TGCGCCAGCAGCCGGCGGGCTAGCGAAGGGAATGAGCAGTTCTTC,CASSRRASEGNEQFF